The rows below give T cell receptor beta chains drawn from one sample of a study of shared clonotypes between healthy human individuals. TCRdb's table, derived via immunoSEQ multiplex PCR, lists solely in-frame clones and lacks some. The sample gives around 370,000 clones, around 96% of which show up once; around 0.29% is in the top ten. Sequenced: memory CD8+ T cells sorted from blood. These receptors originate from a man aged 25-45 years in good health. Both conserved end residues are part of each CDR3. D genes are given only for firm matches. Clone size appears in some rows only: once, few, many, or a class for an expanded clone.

DNA: TGTGCCAGCAGTGAACCTGAAGAGGGGGGCAGCTATGGCTACACCTTC; CDR3: CASSEPEEGGSYGYTF; size: few; V: TRBV6-1; D: NA; J: TRBJ1-2
DNA: TGTGCCAGCAGCTTGGCCGGACAGGGTGAAAAACTGTTTTTT; CDR3: CASSLAGQGEKLFF; size: NA; V: TRBV5-6; D: TRBD1; J: TRBJ1-4
DNA: TGTGCCAGCAGCTTGGGACAGGGGTACTACGAGCAGTACTTC; CDR3: CASSLGQGYYEQYF; size: NA; V: TRBV5-6; D: TRBD1; J: TRBJ2-7
DNA: TGTGCCAGCAGTTTTCACACCACTAACTATGGCTACACCTTC; CDR3: CASSFHTTNYGYTF; size: NA; V: TRBV28; D: NA; J: TRBJ1-2
DNA: TGTGCCAGCAGTTACAAGAGCGGGGGACCCTTCAATGAGCAGTTCTTC; CDR3: CASSYKSGGPFNEQFF; size: NA; V: TRBV6-5; D: TRBD2; J: TRBJ2-1
DNA: TGTGCCAGCAGCTCGGACCTCCAACGAGAAAAACTGTTTTTT; CDR3: CASSSDLQREKLFF; size: NA; V: TRBV5-4; D: NA; J: TRBJ1-4
DNA: TGTGCCAGCAGCCCGCGGGACAGGGGCTACAATGAGCAGTTCTTC; CDR3: CASSPRDRGYNEQFF; size: NA; V: TRBV4-2; D: TRBD1; J: TRBJ2-1
DNA: TGTGCCAGCAGCCCCTCGGGACAGGGGAGAGATACGCAGTATTTT; CDR3: CASSPSGQGRDTQYF; size: NA; V: TRBV5-4; D: TRBD1; J: TRBJ2-3
DNA: TGTGCCTGGAGCGTTAGTGGCAGTCTGAACACTGAAGCTTTCTTT; CDR3: CAWSVSGSLNTEAFF; size: NA; V: TRBV30; D: NA; J: TRBJ1-1
DNA: TGTGCCAGCAGCTTGGAAAGGCCCGGGGAGCTGTTTTTT; CDR3: CASSLERPGELFF; size: NA; V: TRBV7-9; D: NA; J: TRBJ2-2
DNA: TGTGCCACCAGCAGAGATCTTACGACGCAGTATTTT; CDR3: CATSRDLTTQYF; size: NA; V: TRBV15; D: NA; J: TRBJ2-3
DNA: TGTGCCAGCAGCTTAGTACGGGGCCTAGAAGGCAATGAGCAGTTCTTC; CDR3: CASSLVRGLEGNEQFF; size: NA; V: TRBV11-2; D: NA; J: TRBJ2-1
DNA: TGTGCCAGCAGCCTGGGACAGGACACTGAAGCTTTCTTT; CDR3: CASSLGQDTEAFF; size: NA; V: TRBV11-3; D: TRBD1; J: TRBJ1-1
DNA: TGTGCCAGCAGCCTACTAGCGGGAGAGGGAGAGACCCAGTACTTC; CDR3: CASSLLAGEGETQYF; size: NA; V: TRBV28; D: TRBD2; J: TRBJ2-5
DNA: TGTGCCAGCAGCTTAGGAGGGCCATCTCATCAGCCCCAGCATTTT; CDR3: CASSLGGPSHQPQHF; size: NA; V: TRBV7-8; D: NA; J: TRBJ1-5
DNA: TGTGCCAGCAGCCCACTAGCCCCCCCGTCCTACGAGCAGTACTTC; CDR3: CASSPLAPPSYEQYF; size: NA; V: TRBV7-2; D: NA; J: TRBJ2-7
DNA: TGCGCCAGCAGCTCGTCCAGGGGTGGAGATACGCAGTATTTT; CDR3: CASSSSRGGDTQYF; size: NA; V: TRBV5-1; D: NA; J: TRBJ2-3
DNA: TGTGCCAGCAGTTTACTCGGGGTAGCGGACACAGATACGCAGTATTTT; CDR3: CASSLLGVADTDTQYF; size: NA; V: TRBV27; D: NA; J: TRBJ2-3
DNA: TGTGCCAGCAGCTTAATTGGGGATTTAAGCTACGAGCAGTACTTC; CDR3: CASSLIGDLSYEQYF; size: NA; V: TRBV11-2; D: NA; J: TRBJ2-7
DNA: TGCGCCAGCAGCCAAGTTCTAAGGGGGAGGGGCACCTACAATGAGCAGTTCTTC; CDR3: CASSQVLRGRGTYNEQFF; size: NA; V: TRBV4-1; D: NA; J: TRBJ2-1
DNA: TGTGCCAGCAGCGTAGATCAGGGGTTTTCGTCGAATGAAAAACTGTTTTTT; CDR3: CASSVDQGFSSNEKLFF; size: NA; V: TRBV9; D: NA; J: TRBJ1-4
DNA: TGTGCCATCAGTGGGTTACTAGGCACAGATACGCAGTATTTT; CDR3: CAISGLLGTDTQYF; size: NA; V: TRBV10-3; D: NA; J: TRBJ2-3
DNA: TGTGCCAGCAGCTTACGACAGGGAGACATTCAGTACTTC; CDR3: CASSLRQGDIQYF; size: NA; V: TRBV5-4; D: TRBD1; J: TRBJ2-4